Listed below are T cell receptor beta chains from one sample, sequenced in a study of OX40 agonist ivuxolimab in advanced cancers. The protocol was immunoSEQ multiplex PCR, while the TCRdb copy is restricted to in-frame clones and leaves out a portion. Altogether around 80,000 clones are present, 75% to 90% being singletons, with the ten largest covering approximately 2.6%. Sequencing was performed on CD4+ or CD8+ T cells sorted from blood, taken in a trial of the OX40 agonist ivuxolimab. The receptors shown here come from an adult with an advanced solid tumor such as melanoma, head and neck, liver or kidney cancer. CDR3s include the opening cysteine and the closing phenylalanine or tryptophan. The D gene is left open where the match is weak. Expanded clones get a size class; other rows say once, few or many, or leave the size out.

size | J | D | V | CDR3 | DNA
once | TRBJ1-4 | - | TRBV6-6 | CASSAGYEKLFF | TGTGCCAGCAGCGCAGGGTATGAAAAACTGTTTTTT
- | TRBJ1-1 | - | TRBV30 | CAWSVQGNTEAFF | TGTGCCTGGAGTGTTCAGGGGAACACTGAAGCTTTCTTT
- | TRBJ1-1 | - | TRBV7-9 | CASSRRVYTEAFF | TGTGCCAGCAGCCGGAGGGTATACACTGAAGCTTTCTTT
- | TRBJ2-5 | - | TRBV11-2 | CASSLGLGQETQYF | TGTGCCAGCAGCTTAGGGCTGGGTCAAGAGACCCAGTACTTC
- | TRBJ1-2 | - | TRBV5-1 | CASSLAAATKNYGYTF | TGCGCCAGCAGCTTGGCGGCGGCCACCAAAAACTATGGCTACACCTTC
once | TRBJ1-1 | TRBD1 | TRBV5-4 | CASSPGQGLLGAFF | TGTGCCAGCAGCCCCGGACAGGGGCTCCTTGGGGCTTTCTTT
- | TRBJ1-3 | - | TRBV9 | CASSAFGNTIYF | TGTGCCAGCAGCGCCTTTGGAAACACCATATATTTT
once | TRBJ1-2 | - | TRBV20-1 | CSADSNYGYTF | TGCAGTGCTGACAGTAACTATGGCTACACCTTC
- | TRBJ2-1 | TRBD1 | TRBV28 | CASSPRQGMGNEQFF | TGTGCCAGCAGTCCTCGACAGGGGATGGGCAATGAGCAGTTCTTC
- | TRBJ1-2 | - | TRBV7-2 | CASSLMWGENYGYTF | TGTGCCAGCAGCTTAATGTGGGGGGAGAACTATGGCTACACCTTC
- | TRBJ2-7 | - | TRBV12-5 | CASGTVNEQYF | TGTGCTAGTGGTACGGTAAACGAGCAGTACTTC
- | TRBJ1-5 | TRBD1 | TRBV5-1 | CASSPGQANQPQHF | TGCGCCAGCAGCCCGGGACAGGCCAATCAGCCCCAGCATTTT
medium-sized | TRBJ1-6 | TRBD1 | TRBV6-5 | CASSLSGTGGSPLHF | TGTGCCAGCAGTCTGTCCGGGACAGGGGGTTCACCCCTCCACTTT
- | TRBJ1-4 | TRBD1 | TRBV18 | CASSPMDRANEKLFF | TGTGCCAGCTCACCGATGGACAGGGCTAATGAAAAACTGTTTTTT
- | TRBJ1-2 | - | TRBV7-2 | CASSLTEYGYTF | TGTGCCAGCAGCCTAACGGAGTATGGCTACACCTTC
- | TRBJ1-1 | - | TRBV30 | CAWGGEGPRAFF | TGTGCCTGGGGCGGGGAAGGGCCCCGGGCTTTCTTT
once | TRBJ1-6 | TRBD1 | TRBV7-2 | CASSLAYPGQGFYSPLHF | TGTGCCAGCAGCTTAGCGTATCCGGGACAGGGCTTCTATTCACCCCTCCACTTT
- | TRBJ2-5 | - | TRBV4-3 | CASSQDMGISQETQYF | TGCGCCAGCAGCCAAGATATGGGGATATCTCAAGAGACCCAGTACTTC
- | TRBJ2-3 | TRBD1 | TRBV7-3 | CASSLDSTGADTQYF | TGTGCCAGCAGCTTAGACTCAACAGGGGCAGATACGCAGTATTTT
- | TRBJ2-3 | TRBD2 | TRBV9 | CASSVVTRRGGLDTQYF | TGTGCCAGCAGCGTAGTCACTAGGCGGGGGGGGTTGGATACGCAGTATTTT
- | TRBJ1-2 | - | TRBV27 | CASSFGRDRHIYGYTF | TGTGCCAGCAGTTTCGGGAGAGACAGACACATCTATGGCTACACCTTC
- | TRBJ2-2 | - | TRBV4-3 | CASSHALLGGSNTGELFF | TGCGCCAGCAGCCATGCCCTCCTTGGGGGCTCGAACACCGGGGAGCTGTTTTTT
- | TRBJ1-4 | - | TRBV5-1 | CASSLGHDNEKLFF | TGCGCCAGCAGCTTGGGTCATGATAATGAAAAACTGTTTTTT
once | TRBJ1-2 | - | TRBV7-9 | CASSLALGANYGYTF | TGTGCCAGCAGCTTAGCTCTGGGAGCTAACTATGGCTACACCTTC
- | TRBJ2-3 | - | TRBV11-2 | CASSPWRSTDTQYF | TGTGCCAGCAGCCCGTGGCGGAGCACAGATACGCAGTATTTT
- | TRBJ1-3 | TRBD1 | TRBV6-5 | CASRDRGPGNTIYF | TGTGCCAGCAGAGATAGGGGGCCTGGAAACACCATATATTTT
once | TRBJ2-7 | - | TRBV6-1 | CASGTSYEQYF | TGTGCCAGCGGAACATCCTACGAGCAGTACTTC
- | TRBJ2-3 | - | TRBV10-3 | CAISDRDTITDTQYF | TGTGCCATCAGTGACCGGGACACAATCACAGATACGCAGTATTTT
once | TRBJ2-3 | - | TRBV28 | CASSLLGEGGEVTDTQYF | TGTGCCAGCAGTTTATTGGGGGAGGGGGGCGAGGTTACAGATACGCAGTATTTT
once | TRBJ1-1 | - | TRBV18 | CASSTDVNTEAFF | TGTGCCAGCTCGACAGATGTGAACACTGAAGCTTTCTTT
- | TRBJ1-2 | - | TRBV18 | CASSPPNANYGYTF | TGTGCCAGCTCACCACCGAATGCTAACTATGGCTACACCTTC
- | TRBJ2-3 | TRBD2 | TRBV28 | CASRLERGGSTDTQYF | TGTGCCAGCAGGCTTGAGCGGGGGGGGAGCACAGATACGCAGTATTTT
- | TRBJ2-1 | - | TRBV4-3 | CASSQTFSPGNEQFF | TGCGCCAGCAGCCAAACGTTTAGTCCGGGCAATGAGCAGTTCTTC
- | TRBJ2-5 | TRBD2 | TRBV28 | CASSSQRGVMSETQYF | TGTGCCAGCAGTTCTCAGCGGGGGGTCATGTCAGAGACCCAGTACTTC
few | TRBJ1-1 | - | TRBV6-5 | CASISPWGTEAFF | TGTGCCAGCATTTCTCCGTGGGGCACTGAAGCTTTCTTT
few | TRBJ2-7 | TRBD1 | TRBV19 | CASSVLPGQGAVEQYF | TGTGCCAGTAGTGTCCTGCCGGGACAGGGGGCGGTTGAGCAGTACTTC
few | TRBJ2-6 | TRBD2 | TRBV9 | CASSVLEGIAGGSGANVLTF | TGTGCCAGCAGCGTACTCGAGGGGATAGCGGGGGGCTCTGGGGCCAACGTCCTGACTTTC
- | TRBJ1-5 | - | TRBV28 | CASSIEVTQPQHF | TGTGCCAGCTCCATCGAGGTCACTCAGCCCCAGCATTTT
- | TRBJ1-1 | - | TRBV6-1 | CASKWGTEAFF | TGTGCCAGCAAGTGGGGTACTGAAGCTTTCTTT
- | TRBJ1-2 | TRBD1 | TRBV4-2 | CASRDLQGQTANYGYTF | TGTGCCAGCAGAGATTTACAGGGACAGACAGCTAACTATGGCTACACCTTC
- | TRBJ2-3 | TRBD1 | TRBV28 | CASGTGGLSTDTQYF | TGTGCCAGCGGTACAGGGGGCTTGAGCACAGATACGCAGTATTTT
- | TRBJ1-3 | TRBD1 | TRBV28 | CASLQGGPGNTIYF | TGTGCCAGCCTACAGGGGGGGCCTGGAAACACCATATATTTT
few | TRBJ1-2 | TRBD1 | TRBV2 | CASRVGQAQGYTF | TGTGCCAGCAGGGTTGGACAGGCACAGGGCTACACCTTC
many | TRBJ2-5 | TRBD1 | TRBV6-5 | CASSYRTGSETQYF | TGTGCCAGCAGTTACCGGACAGGGAGTGAGACCCAGTACTTC
- | TRBJ1-1 | - | TRBV19 | CASSIATNTEAFF | TGTGCCAGTAGTATCGCGACGAACACTGAAGCTTTCTTT
- | TRBJ1-1 | TRBD1 | TRBV18 | CASSPKQGVNTEAFF | TGTGCCAGCTCACCAAAACAGGGGGTGAACACTGAAGCTTTCTTT
- | TRBJ1-2 | TRBD1 | TRBV15 | CATKTGVSGYGYTF | TGTGCCACTAAGACAGGGGTCTCCGGGTATGGCTACACCTTC
few | TRBJ2-5 | TRBD2 | TRBV18 | CASSRGLAQETQYF | TGTGCCAGCTCACGCGGACTAGCACAAGAGACCCAGTACTTC
few | TRBJ2-3 | TRBD2 | TRBV7-9 | CASSLDTGGSAGTDTQYF | TGTGCCAGCAGCTTAGACACCGGGGGGTCTGCTGGCACAGATACGCAGTATTTT
- | TRBJ2-7 | - | TRBV18 | CASSGSGTENEQYF | TGTGCCAGCTCAGGCTCCGGGACGGAGAATGAGCAGTACTTC
- | TRBJ1-1 | - | TRBV19 | CASSIRGTEAFF | TGTGCCAGTAGTATAAGGGGCACTGAAGCTTTCTTT
- | TRBJ1-6 | TRBD1 | TRBV10-3 | CAISEQGEDNSPLHF | TGTGCCATCAGTGAACAGGGGGAAGATAATTCACCCCTCCACTTT
- | TRBJ1-5 | - | TRBV4-2 | CASSQEMDSNQPQHF | TGTGCCAGCAGCCAAGAGATGGACAGCAATCAGCCCCAGCATTTT
- | TRBJ1-6 | - | TRBV9 | CASSGAVNSPLHF | TGTGCCAGCAGCGGGGCAGTTAATTCACCCCTCCACTTT
- | TRBJ1-6 | TRBD1 | TRBV7-2 | CASSSTGIRNSPLHF | TGTGCCAGCAGCTCGACAGGGATTCGGAATTCACCCCTCCACTTT
- | TRBJ2-5 | TRBD2 | TRBV5-6 | CASSLLLAGGLGETQYF | TGTGCCAGCAGCTTGCTCCTAGCGGGGGGCCTAGGAGAGACCCAGTACTTC